A selection of T cell receptor beta chains follows, all from one sample in a study of blood T cell repertoires in COVID-19. Sequencing used immunoSEQ multiplex PCR; TCRdb keeps in-frame clones, though not all of them. Among approximately 350,000 clones listed, 65% to 90% were seen once. The sample consisted of peripheral blood. These receptors were collected from a woman between 55 and 75 years old with COVID-19, enrolled during active disease. Both conserved end residues are part of each CDR3. Each record gives: D gene, V gene, clone size, J gene, CDR3 DNA, CDR3 protein. D genes are given only for firm matches. Clone size is stated in some rows and not others, as once, few, many or a class when expanded.

TRBD2	TRBV2	-	TRBJ2-3	TGTGCCAGCAGTGATACTAGCGGGGGAGGTCCTAGCACAGATACGCAGTATTTT	CASSDTSGGGPSTDTQYF
TRBD1	TRBV11-3	-	TRBJ2-1	TGTGCCAGCAGCTTACGGGGTACAGGGGCCTACAATGAGCAGTTCTTC	CASSLRGTGAYNEQFF
TRBD2	TRBV2	-	TRBJ2-5	TGTGCCAGCACTGGACTAGCGGAGGAAGAGACCCAGTACTTC	CASTGLAEEETQYF
-	TRBV12-3/TRBV12-4	few	TRBJ1-6	TGTGCCAGCAACGCGGTGGGTAATTCACCCCTCCACTTT	CASNAVGNSPLHF
-	TRBV13	once	TRBJ1-1	TGTGCCAGCAGCTCGCGGTTGAACACTGAAGCTTTCTTT	CASSSRLNTEAFF
-	TRBV10-3	few	TRBJ1-5	TGTGCCATCAGTGAGTCTTCGTCCCGCACAGGGAGCAATCAGCCCCAGCATTTT	CAISESSSRTGSNQPQHF
-	TRBV18	-	TRBJ1-1	TGTGCCAGCTCACCAATCGGGGGGACTCTGTACACTGAAGCTTTCTTT	CASSPIGGTLYTEAFF
TRBD2	TRBV11-3	few	TRBJ2-5	TGTGCCAGCAGCTTAGGAGCGGGGGGGCCCGAGACCCAGTACTTC	CASSLGAGGPETQYF
TRBD1	TRBV4-2	-	TRBJ2-3	TGTGCCAGCAGCCAAGACGGACAGGCCCTAAATACGCAGTATTTT	CASSQDGQALNTQYF
TRBD1	TRBV5-1	-	TRBJ1-6	TGCGCCAGCAGAGGGACAGCTTCAGACTCACCCCTCCACTTT	CASRGTASDSPLHF
-	TRBV11-3	-	TRBJ1-1	TGTGCCAGCAGCCGCACAGGGAACACTGAAGCTTTCTTT	CASSRTGNTEAFF
-	TRBV20-1	-	TRBJ2-3	TGCAGTGCTAGTCACCCGGGGAGCGATACGCAGTATTTT	CSASHPGSDTQYF
-	TRBV24-1	-	TRBJ2-7	TGTGCCACCAGTCAAGGACAGTTCTACGAGCAGTACTTC	CATSQGQFYEQYF
TRBD2	TRBV9	-	TRBJ2-1	TGTGCCAGCAGCGTACGCCCAACGCGGGGGGATGAGCAGTTCTTC	CASSVRPTRGDEQFF
TRBD1	TRBV18	-	TRBJ2-1	TGTGCCAGCTCCGCCATGACAGGGGGCGACTACAATGAGCAGTTCTTC	CASSAMTGGDYNEQFF
TRBD2	TRBV3-1/TRBV3-2	-	TRBJ2-3	TGTGCCAGCAGCGGACTAGCGACTAGTGGATGGGATACGCAGTATTTT	CASSGLATSGWDTQYF
-	TRBV12-5	-	TRBJ1-1	TGTGCTAGCCTCGGTTTCAGCCAAACCGACTGGTGGGCTTTCTTT	CASLGFSQTDWWAFF
-	TRBV9	-	TRBJ2-5	TGTGCCAGCAGCGTCATGGGGGGAAAGCAAGAGACCCAGTACTTC	CASSVMGGKQETQYF
-	TRBV6-5	-	TRBJ1-1	TGTTCCCTGCACAGGTCTTCGATGAACACTGAAGCTTTCTTT	CSLHRSSMNTEAFF
-	TRBV3-1/TRBV3-2	once	TRBJ2-2	TGTGCCAGCAGCCACACAGGGTCCCCCGGGGAGCTGTTTTTT	CASSHTGSPGELFF
TRBD1	TRBV11-2	-	TRBJ2-1	TGTGCCAGCAGCTCGTGGACAGGGCAAAGGTACAATGAGCAGTTCTTC	CASSSWTGQRYNEQFF
-	TRBV6-2/TRBV6-3	few	TRBJ1-6	TGTGCCAGCAGTTACCACACAGTAAATTCACCCCTCCACTTT	CASSYHTVNSPLHF